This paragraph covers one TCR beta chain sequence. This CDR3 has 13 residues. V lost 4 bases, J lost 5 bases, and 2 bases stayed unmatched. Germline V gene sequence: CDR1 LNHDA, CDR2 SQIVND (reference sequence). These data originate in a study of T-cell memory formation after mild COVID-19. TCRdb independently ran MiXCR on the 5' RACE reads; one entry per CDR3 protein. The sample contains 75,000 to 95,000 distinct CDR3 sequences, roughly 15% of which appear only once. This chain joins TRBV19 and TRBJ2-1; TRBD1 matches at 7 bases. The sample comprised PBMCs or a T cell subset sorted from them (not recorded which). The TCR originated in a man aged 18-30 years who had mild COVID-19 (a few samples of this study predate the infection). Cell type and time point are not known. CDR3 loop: CASSNRGNNEQFF. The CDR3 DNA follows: TGTGCCAGTAGTAACAGGGGAAACAATGAGCAGTTCTTC.